This T cell receptor beta chain is drawn from a study of blood T cell repertoires in COVID-19. This clone was observed a single time. Germline CDR1 reads SGHTA; CDR2 reads FQGNSA. The junction had 4 bases not matched to a gene; V was cut back by 1 base and J by 5 bases. This CDR3 spans 16 amino acids. Sequencing was performed with immunoSEQ multiplex PCR; in TCRdb, only in-frame clones are kept and a portion is missing. The data hold under 200,000 clones, with about four fifths observed a single time. The sequence derives from a woman in her sixties with COVID-19, enrolled during active disease. The sample taken for sequencing was peripheral blood. The gene calls are TRBV7-2 and TRBJ2-1, with 11 nucleotides matching TRBD1. The CDR3 DNA reads TGTGCCAGCAGCTTAGTCCCGGGACAGGGGGACAATGAGCAGTTCTTC. This gives the protein CASSLVPGQGDNEQFF.